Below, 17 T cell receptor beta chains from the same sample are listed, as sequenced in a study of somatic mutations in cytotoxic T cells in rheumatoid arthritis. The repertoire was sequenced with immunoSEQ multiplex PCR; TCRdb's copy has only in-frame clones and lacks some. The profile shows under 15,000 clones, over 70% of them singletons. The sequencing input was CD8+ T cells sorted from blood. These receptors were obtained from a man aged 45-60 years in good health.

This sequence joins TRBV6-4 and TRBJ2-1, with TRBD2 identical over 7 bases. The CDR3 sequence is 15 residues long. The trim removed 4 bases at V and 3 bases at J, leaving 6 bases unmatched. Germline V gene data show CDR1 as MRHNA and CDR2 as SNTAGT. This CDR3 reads CASSATSENYNEQFF. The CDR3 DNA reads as TGTGCCAGCAGTGCTACTAGCGAGAACTACAATGAGCAGTTCTTC.

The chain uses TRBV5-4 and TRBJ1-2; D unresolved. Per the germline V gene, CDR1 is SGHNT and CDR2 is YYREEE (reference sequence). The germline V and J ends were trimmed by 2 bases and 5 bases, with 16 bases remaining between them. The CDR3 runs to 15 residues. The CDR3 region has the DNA TGTGCCAGCAGCTTCCCTAGTGATTACCCGTATGGCTACACCTTC. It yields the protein CASSFPSDYPYGYTF.

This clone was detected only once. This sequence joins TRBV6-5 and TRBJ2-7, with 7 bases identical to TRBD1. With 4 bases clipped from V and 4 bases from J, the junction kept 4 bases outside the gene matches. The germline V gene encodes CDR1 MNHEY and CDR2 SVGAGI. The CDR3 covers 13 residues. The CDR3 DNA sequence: TGTGCCAGCAGTTTCCGGGACAGTTACGAGCAGTACTTC. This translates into CASSFRDSYEQYF.

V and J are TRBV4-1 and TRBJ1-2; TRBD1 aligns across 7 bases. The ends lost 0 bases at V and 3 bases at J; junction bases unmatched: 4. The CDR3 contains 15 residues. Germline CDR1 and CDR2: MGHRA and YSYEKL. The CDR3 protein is CASSQDAQGYYGYTF. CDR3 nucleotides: TGCGCCAGCAGCCAAGACGCACAGGGGTACTATGGCTACACCTTC.

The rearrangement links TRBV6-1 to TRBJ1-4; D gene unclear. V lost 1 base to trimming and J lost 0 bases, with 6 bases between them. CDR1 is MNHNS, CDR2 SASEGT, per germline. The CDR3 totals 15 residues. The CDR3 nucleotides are TGTGCCAGCAGTGAAGACAGCACAACTAATGAAAAACTGTTTTTT. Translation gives CASSEDSTTNEKLFF.

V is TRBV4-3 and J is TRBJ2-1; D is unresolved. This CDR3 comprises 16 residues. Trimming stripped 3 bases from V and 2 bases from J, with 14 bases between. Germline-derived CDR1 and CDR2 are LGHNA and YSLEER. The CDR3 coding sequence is TGCGCCAGCAGCCACGGAACGCATGACGCCTACAATGAGCAGTTCTTC. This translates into CASSHGTHDAYNEQFF.

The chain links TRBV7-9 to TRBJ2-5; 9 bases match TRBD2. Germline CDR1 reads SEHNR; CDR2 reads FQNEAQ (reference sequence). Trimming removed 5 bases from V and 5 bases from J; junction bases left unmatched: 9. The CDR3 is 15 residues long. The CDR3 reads CASSVRGGGLETQYF. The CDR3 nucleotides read TGTGCCAGCAGCGTACGCGGGGGGGGTCTTGAGACCCAGTACTTC.

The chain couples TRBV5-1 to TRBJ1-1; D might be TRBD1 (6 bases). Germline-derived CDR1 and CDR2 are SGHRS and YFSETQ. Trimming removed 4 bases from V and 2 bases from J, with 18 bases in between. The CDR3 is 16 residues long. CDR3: CASSPRRGAGNTEAFF. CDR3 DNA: TGCGCCAGCAGCCCCAGGAGGGGGGCCGGAAACACTGAAGCTTTCTTT.

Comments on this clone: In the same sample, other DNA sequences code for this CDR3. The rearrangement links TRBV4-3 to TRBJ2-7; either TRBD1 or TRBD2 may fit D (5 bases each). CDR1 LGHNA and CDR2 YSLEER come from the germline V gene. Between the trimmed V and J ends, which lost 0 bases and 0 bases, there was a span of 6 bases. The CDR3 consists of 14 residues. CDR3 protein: CASSQDGTSYEQYF. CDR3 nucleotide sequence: TGCGCCAGCAGCCAAGATGGGACCTCCTACGAGCAGTACTTC.

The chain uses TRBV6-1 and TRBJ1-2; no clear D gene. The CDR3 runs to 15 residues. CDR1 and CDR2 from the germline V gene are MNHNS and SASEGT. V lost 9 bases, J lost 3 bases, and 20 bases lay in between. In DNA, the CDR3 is TGTGCCAGTTTCACCCCTACTCGGCCCTACTATGGCTACACCTTC. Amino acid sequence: CASFTPTRPYYGYTF.

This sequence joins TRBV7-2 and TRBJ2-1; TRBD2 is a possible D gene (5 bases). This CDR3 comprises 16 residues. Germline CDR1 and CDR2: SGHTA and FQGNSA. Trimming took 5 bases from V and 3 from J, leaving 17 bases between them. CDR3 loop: CASSPLGKTIYNEQFF. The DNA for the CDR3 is TGTGCCAGCAGCCCACTCGGCAAGACTATCTACAATGAGCAGTTCTTC.

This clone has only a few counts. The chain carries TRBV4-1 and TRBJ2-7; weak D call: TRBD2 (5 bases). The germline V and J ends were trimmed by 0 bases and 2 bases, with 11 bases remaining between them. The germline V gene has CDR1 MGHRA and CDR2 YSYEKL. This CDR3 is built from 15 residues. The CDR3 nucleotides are TGCGCCAGCAGCCAAGAATGGACTGGTACCTACGAGCAGTACGTC. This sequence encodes CASSQEWTGTYEQYV.

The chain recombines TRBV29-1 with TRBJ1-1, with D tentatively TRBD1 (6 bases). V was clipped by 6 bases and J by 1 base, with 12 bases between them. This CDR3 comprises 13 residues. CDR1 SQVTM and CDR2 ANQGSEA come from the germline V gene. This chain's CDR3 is CSVPGQWNTEAFF. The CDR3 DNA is TGCAGCGTCCCGGGACAATGGAACACTGAAGCTTTCTTT.

CDR3 sequence (DNA): TGTGCCAGCAGTGAAGAGGTACAATCCTATGGCTACACCTTC. Translation: CASSEEVQSYGYTF. The chain uses TRBV6-1 and TRBJ1-2; D call uncertain. The CDR3 is made up of 14 amino acids. V was pared by 1 base and J by 4 bases, with 10 bases between. The V gene's germline CDR1 is MNHNS and CDR2 SASEGT.

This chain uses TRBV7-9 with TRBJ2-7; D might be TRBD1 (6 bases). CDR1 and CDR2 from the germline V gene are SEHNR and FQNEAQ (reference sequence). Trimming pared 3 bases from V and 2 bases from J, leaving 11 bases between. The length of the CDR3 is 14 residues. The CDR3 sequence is CASSFRDKPYEQYF. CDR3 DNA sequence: TGTGCCAGCAGCTTCCGGGACAAGCCCTACGAGCAGTACTTC.

The CDR3 DNA reads TGTGCCAGCGGGGCTAACAGGGGGAACACTGAAGCTTTCTTT. It translates to CASGANRGNTEAFF. This sequence joins TRBV28 and TRBJ1-1, with 7 bases aligning to TRBD1. V lost 8 bases and J lost 1; bases outside the gene matches: 7. The CDR3 length is 14 residues. CDR1 is MDHEN and CDR2 is SYDVKM in the germline V gene.

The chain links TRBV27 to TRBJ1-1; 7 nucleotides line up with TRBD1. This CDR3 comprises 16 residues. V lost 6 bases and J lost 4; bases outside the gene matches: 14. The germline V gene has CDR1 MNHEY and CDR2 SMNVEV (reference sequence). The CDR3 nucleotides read TGTGCCAGCAGCAGGGGGACCGGGGGGGGCGGCACTGAAGCTTTCTTT. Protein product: CASSRGTGGGGTEAFF.